One sample yielded the 12 T cell receptor beta chains listed below, sequenced in a study of T cells in localized non-small cell lung cancer. The repertoire was sequenced with immunoSEQ multiplex PCR; TCRdb's copy has only in-frame clones and lacks some. The sample yields a few hundred clones, 25% seen once. The sample here was normal lung tissue next to the tumor, taken before any cancer treatment. These receptors originate from a female donor older than 55 with stage II squamous cell lung carcinoma.

The rearrangement uses TRBV11-3 and TRBJ2-5, with 8 bases fitting TRBD2. The CDR3 consists of 16 residues. The germline V gene has CDR1 SGHNT and CDR2 YENEEA. The J segment lost 4 bases and the V segment lost 3 bases, leaving 10 bases of the junction unmatched. In nucleotides, the CDR3 is TGTGCCAGCAGCTTGCCCCCGGCGGGAGGAAGAGAGACCCAGTACTTC. Translated, it gives CASSLPPAGGRETQYF.

This clone has only a few counts. V gene TRBV9 combines with J gene TRBJ2-7, with D maybe TRBD1 (5 bases). This CDR3 region has 15 residues. Per germline, CDR1 SGDLS and CDR2 YYNGEE. With 5 bases removed from V and 0 bases from J, the gap between germline ends came to 15 bases. The CDR3 spells CASSESADSSYEQYV. The CDR3 nucleotides are TGTGCCAGCAGTGAATCGGCCGACAGCTCCTACGAGCAGTACGTC.

This clone is termed large. The chain couples TRBV6-8 to TRBJ2-1; D is possibly TRBD1 (5 bases). V dropped 5 bases and J dropped 4 bases, with 15 bases sitting between them. There are 15 residues in the CDR3. Germline V gene data show CDR1 as MNHGY and CDR2 as SAAAGT. CDR3 sequence reads: CASSVSPPGYNEQFF. In DNA form, the CDR3 reads TGTGCCAGCAGTGTTAGTCCACCAGGGTACAATGAGCAGTTCTTC.

By share, this clone counts as large. This rearrangement joins TRBV6-8 to TRBJ1-1; D is unresolved. CDR3 length: 14 residues. Trimming removed 7 bases from V and 5 bases from J, with 17 bases in between. Per the germline V gene, CDR1 is MNHGY and CDR2 is SAAAGT. CDR3 sequence: CASTPQRIGTEAFF. The CDR3 region has the DNA TGTGCCAGCACCCCACAACGGATAGGTACTGAAGCTTTCTTT.

This clone was found once. The rearrangement joins TRBV18 to TRBJ2-3; perhaps D is TRBD1 or TRBD2 (5 bases each). This CDR3 comprises 14 residues. The germline V and J ends were trimmed by 7 bases and 4 bases, with 15 bases remaining between them. From germline, CDR1 is KGHSH and CDR2 LQKENI. The CDR3 spells CASFPGRGPDTQYF. The DNA of the CDR3 is TGTGCCAGCTTCCCGGGACGAGGGCCAGATACGCAGTATTTT.

This clone was observed a few times. The rearrangement joins TRBV9 to TRBJ2-5, with TRBD2 matching 8 bases. V was pared by 6 bases and J by 2 bases, with 6 bases of the junction left unmatched. CDR1 SGDLS and CDR2 YYNGEE come from the germline V gene. This CDR3 region has 14 residues. CDR3 sequence: CASIPLAGQETQYF. The CDR3 nucleotides are TGTGCCAGCATCCCATTAGCGGGGCAAGAGACCCAGTACTTC.

The chain joins TRBV11-3 to TRBJ1-4, with no clear D. Per the germline V gene, CDR1 is SGHNT and CDR2 is YENEEA. V was trimmed by 5 bases and J by 1 base, leaving 11 bases between them. The CDR3 is made up of 15 amino acids. The CDR3 reads CASSPRRGTNEKLFF. In nucleotides, the CDR3 is TGTGCCAGCAGCCCTAGGCGGGGAACTAATGAAAAACTGTTTTTT.

This clone was recorded a few times. The chain employs TRBV6-8 and TRBJ1-1; D is uncertain. The germline CDR1 and CDR2 sequences are MNHGY and SAAAGT. CDR3 length equals 17 residues. Trimming left V 10 bases short and J 3 bases short, with 27 bases between. CDR3 region: CAIRSAGDSYWYTEAFF. CDR3 sequence (DNA): TGTGCCATCCGGAGTGCTGGGGATAGCTATTGGTACACTGAAGCTTTCTTT.

In this sample, this clone turned up once. The rearrangement links TRBV29-1 to TRBJ2-2; 9 nucleotides match TRBD2. J lost 2 bases, V lost 5 bases, and 0 bases had no gene match. The CDR3 consists of 13 residues. Germline values: CDR1 SQVTM, CDR2 ANQGSEA. The CDR3 nucleotides read TGCAGCGTTCTAGCGGGAAACACCGGGGAGCTGTTTTTT. Protein sequence: CSVLAGNTGELFF.

There are a few counts of this clone. This chain connects TRBV11-3 to TRBJ2-2, with D perhaps matching TRBD1 (6 bases). CDR1 is SGHNT and CDR2 is YENEEA in the germline V gene. This CDR3 region has 14 residues. V shed 1 base and J shed 5 bases, with 8 bases lying between them. CDR3 DNA sequence: TGTGCCAGCAGCTTAGGGGACATAACCGGGGAGCTGTTTTTT. Its protein product is CASSLGDITGELFF. Full variable domain (remainder filled in from reference TRBV11-3 and TRBJ2-2): EAGVVQSPRYKIIEKKQPVAFWCNPISGHNTLYWYLQNLGQGPELLIRYENEEAVDDSQLPKDRFSAERLKGVDSTLKIQPAELGDSAVYLCASSLGDITGELFFGEGSRLTVL.

About this clone: Germline and junction disagree at one end, which may indicate a read error. This sequence joins TRBV6-8 and TRBJ2-1; possibly TRBD2 for D (5 bases). The CDR3 extends over 15 amino acids. Germline V gene lookup returns CDR1 MNHGY and CDR2 SAAAGT. The CDR3 coding sequence is TGTGCCATCAGTCCAGCGGAGTACTCCTACAATGAGCAGTTCTTC. Encoded protein: CAISPAEYSYNEQFF.

This rearrangement joins TRBV29-1 to TRBJ2-2; no reliable D call. Trimming stripped 3 bases from V and 1 base from J, with 9 bases between. The germline gives CDR1 SQVTM, CDR2 ANQGSEA. The CDR3 has 14 residues. For the CDR3, the DNA is TGCAGCGTTGAGAAACAGCTGAACACCGGGGAGCTGTTTTTT. This translates into CSVEKQLNTGELFF.